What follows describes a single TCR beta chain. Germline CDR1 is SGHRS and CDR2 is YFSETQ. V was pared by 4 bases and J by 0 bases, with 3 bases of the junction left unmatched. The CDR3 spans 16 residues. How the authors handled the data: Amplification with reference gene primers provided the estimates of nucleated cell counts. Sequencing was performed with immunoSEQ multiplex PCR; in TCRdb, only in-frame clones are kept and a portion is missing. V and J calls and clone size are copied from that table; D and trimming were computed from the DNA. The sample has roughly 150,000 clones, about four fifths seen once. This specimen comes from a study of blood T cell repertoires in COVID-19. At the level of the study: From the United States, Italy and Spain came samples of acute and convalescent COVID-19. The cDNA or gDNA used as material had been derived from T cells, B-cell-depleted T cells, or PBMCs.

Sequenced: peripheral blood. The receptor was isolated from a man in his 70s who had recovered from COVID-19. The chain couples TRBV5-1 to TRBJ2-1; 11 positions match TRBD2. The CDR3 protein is CASSRGLAASYNEQFF. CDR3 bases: TGCGCCAGCAGCCGGGGACTAGCGGCCTCCTACAATGAGCAGTTCTTC.